This T cell receptor (beta chain) was retrieved from a study of human T cells and chemical hapten exposure. As for the study in general: Diphenylcyclopropenone was applied weekly to patients' scalps across the approximately 25-week study.

Study conclusions and caveats: Among expanded TCRs, significantly more large CDR3 similarity clusters formed than among controls.

The time point denotes: pre-sensitization, week 0. Indicated treatment: therapeutic diphenylcyclopropenone sensitization with weekly scalp DPC. This CDR3 has 14 amino acids. V gave up 7 bases and J gave up 4 bases, with 15 bases separating them. Authors' data handling: Sample TCR counts, which ranged from roughly 23,224 to 750,000, had a median of 95,638. TCRdb analysed the RACE reads with MiXCR anew, one entry per CDR3 protein. These V and J calls derive from TCRdb rather than the authors' analysis. The profile shows tens of thousands of distinct CDR3 sequences, approximately 6.7% of them singletons. This clonotype was recorded many times. The antigen remains unidentified.

The source of this sequence is a woman aged 25 to 45 with alopecia areata. Some clones in this sample may be carry-over from other donors' samples. The V and J genes are TRBV12-3 or TRBV12-4 and TRBJ2-3, with a possible D match to TRBD2 (6 bases). The sequencing here drew on whole blood, taken in connection with sensitization to the hapten diphenylcyclopropenone (DPC). Here the CDR3 reads CASTVGGGADTQYF. The CDR3 nucleotides are TGTGCCAGCACTGTCGGGGGAGGCGCAGATACGCAGTATTTT.